This T cell receptor (beta chain) was profiled in a study of cytomegalovirus exposure and HLA in healthy donors. Unmatched junction bases numbered 6, after V lost 1 base and J lost 4 bases. The CDR3 is 15 amino acids. In the PCR, 60 Vbeta and 13 Jbeta primers were used. Measured with immunoSEQ multiplex PCR; TCRdb has only the in-frame clones, and not every one. The data show about 120,000 clones, 74% seen once. V and J are TRBV23-1 and TRBJ2-5; 7 bases align to TRBD2. TRBV23-1 is identified as an open reading frame with a role that is uncertain. The sequence came from a man aged 35 to 55 in good health and CMV-seropositive. The material sequenced was PBMCs. The CDR3 region has the DNA TGCGCCAGCAGTCAATTACAAGGGACTATAGAGACCCAGTACTTC. This sequence encodes CASSQLQGTIETQYF.